This T cell receptor (beta chain) is from a study of blood T cell repertoires in COVID-19. Background on the study: Acute and convalescent COVID-19 samples came from the United States, Italy and Spain. The analysed material was cDNA or gDNA that came from T cells, B-cell-depleted T cells, or PBMCs.

The authors' processing: It was from reference gene primer amplification that nucleated cell counts were estimated. Produced via immunoSEQ multiplex PCR; TCRdb's table is partial and in-frame only. That table is the source of V, J and clone size, and D and trimming were worked out from the DNA. The sample shows hundreds of thousands of clones, approximately 88% of them seen only once. This TCR was recovered from a woman aged 30 to 39 who had recovered from COVID-19. Sequencing was done on a sample of peripheral blood.

This CDR3 reads CASSLVLDEKLFF. The CDR3 region has the DNA TGTGCCAGCAGTTTGGTCCTAGATGAAAAACTGTTTTTT. The V and J genes are TRBV12-3 or TRBV12-4 and TRBJ1-4; D unresolved. Trimming stripped 3 bases from V and 6 bases from J, with 8 bases between. The CDR3 is made up of 13 amino acids.